This T cell receptor beta chain was obtained from a study of blood T cell repertoires in COVID-19. TCRdb keeps only in-frame clones here, not all; method: immunoSEQ multiplex PCR. The data show about 190,000 clones, 70% to 85% seen once. V was shortened by 6 bases and J by 6 bases, with 14 bases between the two germline ends. This CDR3 has 14 amino acids. Germline assignment: CDR1 MGHDK and CDR2 SYGVNS. This chain links TRBV25-1 with TRBJ2-2; TRBD1 is a possible D gene (6 bases). The source is a woman aged 45 to 65 with acute or convalescent COVID-19. The sequenced material came from peripheral blood. The CDR3 is CASSKRGKAGELFF. The DNA for the CDR3 is TGTGCCAGCAGCAAAAGGGGGAAGGCCGGGGAGCTGTTTTTT. Looking up the rest from reference TRBV25-1 and TRBJ2-2 gives the full variable domain: EADIYQTPRYLVIGTGKKITLECSQTMGHDKMYWYQQDPGMELHLIHYSYGVNSTEKGDLSSESTVSRIRTEHFPLTLESARPSHTSQYLCASSKRGKAGELFFGEGSRLTVL.